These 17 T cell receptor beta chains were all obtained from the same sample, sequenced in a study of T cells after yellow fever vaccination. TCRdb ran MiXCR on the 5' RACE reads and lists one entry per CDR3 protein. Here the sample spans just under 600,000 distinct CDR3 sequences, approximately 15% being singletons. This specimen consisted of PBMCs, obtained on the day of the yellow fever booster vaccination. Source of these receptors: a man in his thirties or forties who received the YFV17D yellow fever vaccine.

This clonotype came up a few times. CDR3 amino acids: CSVGVTGELFF. The CDR3 nucleotides read TGCAGCGTAGGAGTAACCGGGGAGCTGTTTTTT. This sequence joins TRBV29-1 and TRBJ2-2; D gene unclear. Germline lookup yields CDR1 SQVTM and CDR2 ANQGSEA. The CDR3 extends over 11 amino acids. V lost 6 bases, J lost 5 bases, and 7 bases lay in between.

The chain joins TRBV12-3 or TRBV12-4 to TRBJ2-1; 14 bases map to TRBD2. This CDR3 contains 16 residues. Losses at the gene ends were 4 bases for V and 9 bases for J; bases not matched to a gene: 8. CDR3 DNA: TGTGCCAGCAGTTCTTGGGGGACTAGCGGGAGAGGTGAGCAGTTCTTC. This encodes CASSSWGTSGRGEQFF.

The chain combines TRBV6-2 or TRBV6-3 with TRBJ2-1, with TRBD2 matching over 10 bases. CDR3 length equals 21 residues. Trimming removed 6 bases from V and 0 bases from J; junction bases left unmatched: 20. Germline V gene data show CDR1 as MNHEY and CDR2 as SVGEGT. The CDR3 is CASRPGTSASRPPSSYNEQFF. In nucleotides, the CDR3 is TGTGCCAGCAGGCCCGGGACTAGCGCTAGTCGCCCCCCGAGCTCCTACAATGAGCAGTTCTTC.

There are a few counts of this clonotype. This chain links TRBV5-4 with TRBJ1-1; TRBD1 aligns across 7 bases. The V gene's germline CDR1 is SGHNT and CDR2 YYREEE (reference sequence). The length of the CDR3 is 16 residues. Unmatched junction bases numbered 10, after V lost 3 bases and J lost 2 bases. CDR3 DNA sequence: TGTGCCAGCAGCTACGCCCGGGACAGTAGAAACACTGAAGCTTTCTTT. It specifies CASSYARDSRNTEAFF.

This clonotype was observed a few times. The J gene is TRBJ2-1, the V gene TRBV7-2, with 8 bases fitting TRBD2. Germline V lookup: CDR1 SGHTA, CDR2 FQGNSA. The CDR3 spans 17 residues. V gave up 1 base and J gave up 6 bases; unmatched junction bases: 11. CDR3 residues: CASSLVSITSGLNEQFF. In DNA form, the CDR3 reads TGTGCCAGCAGCTTAGTGAGCATTACTAGCGGACTCAATGAGCAGTTCTTC.

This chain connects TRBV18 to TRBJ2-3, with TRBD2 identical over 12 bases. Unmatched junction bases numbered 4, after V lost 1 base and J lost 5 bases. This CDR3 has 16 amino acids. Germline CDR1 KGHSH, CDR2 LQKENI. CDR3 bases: TGTGCCAGCTCACCACAGTGGACTAGCGGGGAAGATACGCAGTATTTT. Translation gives CASSPQWTSGEDTQYF.

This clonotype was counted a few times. As DNA, the CDR3 is TGTGCCAGCAGTCCACAAACAACGGCTAAGTGGGAGCAGTACTTC. This encodes CASSPQTTAKWEQYF. The chain is built from TRBV12-3 or TRBV12-4 and TRBJ2-7; D not resolved. The CDR3 is made up of 15 amino acids. Trimming removed 5 bases from V and 7 bases from J, with 21 bases in between.

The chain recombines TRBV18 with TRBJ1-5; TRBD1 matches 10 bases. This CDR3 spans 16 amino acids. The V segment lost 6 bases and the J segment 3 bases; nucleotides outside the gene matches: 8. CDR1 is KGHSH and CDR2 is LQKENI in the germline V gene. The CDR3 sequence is CASSRGTGAFNQPQHF. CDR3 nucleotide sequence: TGTGCCAGCTCCCGTGGGACAGGGGCATTCAATCAGCCCCAGCATTTT.

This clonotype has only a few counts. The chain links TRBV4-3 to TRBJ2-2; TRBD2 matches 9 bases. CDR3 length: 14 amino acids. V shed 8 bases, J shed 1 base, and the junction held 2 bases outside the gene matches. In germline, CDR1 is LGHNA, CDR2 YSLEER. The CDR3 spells CASAGGLNTGELFF. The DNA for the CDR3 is TGCGCCAGCGCGGGGGGGCTGAACACCGGGGAGCTGTTTTTT.

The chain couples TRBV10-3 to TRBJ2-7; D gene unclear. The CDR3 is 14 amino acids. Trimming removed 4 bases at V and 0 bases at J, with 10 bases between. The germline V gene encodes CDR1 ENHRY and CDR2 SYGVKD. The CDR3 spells CAISGGANSYEQYF. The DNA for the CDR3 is TGTGCCATCAGTGGAGGAGCGAACTCCTACGAGCAGTACTTC.

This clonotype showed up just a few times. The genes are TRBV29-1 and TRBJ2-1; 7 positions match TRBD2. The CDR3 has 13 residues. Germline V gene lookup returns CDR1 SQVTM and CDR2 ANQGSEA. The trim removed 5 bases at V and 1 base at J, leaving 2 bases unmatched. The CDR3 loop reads CSVQRGSYNEQFF. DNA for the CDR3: TGCAGCGTTCAGCGGGGATCCTACAATGAGCAGTTCTTC.

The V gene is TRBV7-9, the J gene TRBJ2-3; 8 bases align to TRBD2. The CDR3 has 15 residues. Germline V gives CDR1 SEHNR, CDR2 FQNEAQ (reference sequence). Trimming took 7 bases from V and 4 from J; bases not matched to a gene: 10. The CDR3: CASTPGGGASDTQYF. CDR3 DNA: TGTGCCAGCACCCCCGGGGGGGGCGCCTCAGATACGCAGTATTTT.

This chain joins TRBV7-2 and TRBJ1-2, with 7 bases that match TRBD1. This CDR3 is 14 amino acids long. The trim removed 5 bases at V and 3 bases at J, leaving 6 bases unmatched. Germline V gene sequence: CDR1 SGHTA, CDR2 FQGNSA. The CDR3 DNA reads TGTGCCAGCAGCCAGACAGGGAATGACTATGGCTACACCTTC. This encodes CASSQTGNDYGYTF.

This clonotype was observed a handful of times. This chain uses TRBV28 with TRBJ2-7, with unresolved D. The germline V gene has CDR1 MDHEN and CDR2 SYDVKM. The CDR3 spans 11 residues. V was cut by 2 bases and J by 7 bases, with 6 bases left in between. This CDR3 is CASSLNSEQYF. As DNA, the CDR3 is TGTGCCAGCAGTTTAAACTCGGAGCAGTACTTC.

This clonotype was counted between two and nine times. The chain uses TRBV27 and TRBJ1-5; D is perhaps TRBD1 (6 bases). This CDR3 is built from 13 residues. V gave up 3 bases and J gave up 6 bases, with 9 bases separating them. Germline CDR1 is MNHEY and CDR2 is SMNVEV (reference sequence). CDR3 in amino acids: CASSFQGSQPQHF. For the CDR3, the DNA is TGTGCCAGCAGTTTTCAGGGGAGTCAGCCCCAGCATTTT.

The CDR3 DNA sequence: TGCGCCAGCAGCCAAGGTAACAGGGTAGGTGAGCAGTTCTTC. This encodes CASSQGNRVGEQFF. The V gene is TRBV4-3, the J gene TRBJ2-1, with a possible D match to TRBD1 (6 bases). The CDR3 contains 14 residues. The germline V gene has CDR1 LGHNA and CDR2 YSLEER. V was shortened by 1 base and J by 9 bases, with 13 bases between the two germline ends.

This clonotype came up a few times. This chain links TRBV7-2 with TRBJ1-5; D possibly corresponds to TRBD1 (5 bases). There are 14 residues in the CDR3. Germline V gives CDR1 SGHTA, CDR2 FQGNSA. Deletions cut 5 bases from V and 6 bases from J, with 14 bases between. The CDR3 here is CASSHGTAVQPQHF. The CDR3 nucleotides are TGTGCCAGCAGCCACGGGACGGCAGTTCAGCCCCAGCATTTT. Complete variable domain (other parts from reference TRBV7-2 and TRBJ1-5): GAGVSQSPSNKVTEKGKDVELRCDPISGHTALYWYRQSLGQGLEFLIYFQGNSAPDKSGLPSDRFSAERTGGSVSTLTIQRTQQEDSAVYLCASSHGTAVQPQHFGDGTRLSIL.